Here is one T cell receptor (beta chain) with its context. Its antigen is currently unknown. The data were obtained in a study of cytomegalovirus exposure and HLA in healthy donors. Study results and limitations: The study labeled fewer than 200 TCR beta chains cytomegalovirus-associated. Later analysis associated a missense DCLRE1C variant with TCR beta V- and J-gene trimming. It was taken for granted in presence/absence analyses that sequencing depth across donors was roughly uniform.

In the PCR, 60 Vbeta and 13 Jbeta primers were used. Assay used: immunoSEQ multiplex PCR; TCRdb lists only in-frame clones, some missing. This table has 120,000 or so clones, approximately 67% appearing once. In nominal health when sampled, donors likely had unrecorded immune exposures nonetheless. What was sequenced was PBMCs. This TCR derives from a man aged 18 to 35 in good health and CMV-seronegative.

The CDR3 spells CASTRDSEQYF. CDR3 nucleotides: TGTGCCAGCACCCGAGACAGCGAGCAGTACTTC. J is TRBJ2-7 and V is TRBV6-5; tentatively, D is TRBD1 (5 bases). There are 11 residues in the CDR3. Trimming left V 7 bases short and J 6 bases short, with 10 bases between. Germline-derived CDR1 and CDR2 are MNHEY and SVGAGI.